This is a list of T cell receptor beta chains from one sample in a study of blood T cell repertoires in COVID-19. The assay was immunoSEQ multiplex PCR, and TCRdb's table has in-frame clones only and misses some. This table has 200,000 or so clones, 82% appearing once. Material: peripheral blood. All receptors derive from a young woman with acute or convalescent COVID-19. CDR3s include the opening cysteine and the closing phenylalanine or tryptophan. A D gene is named only where the DNA matches it firmly. The size entry is marked missing in some rows and otherwise reads once, few, many or a size class.

D	V	size	J	DNA	CDR3
-	TRBV3-1/TRBV3-2	-	TRBJ2-5	TGTGCCAGCAGCCAAGAGGGTAGACAGGAGACCCAGTACTTC	CASSQEGRQETQYF
-	TRBV19	-	TRBJ1-2	TGTGCCAGTAGTGTCCCAGGGAGGAACTATGGCTACACCTTC	CASSVPGRNYGYTF
TRBD1	TRBV2	once	TRBJ1-2	TGTGCCAGCATTCCCGGCGCTAACAGGGGGCGGAGTGGCTACACCTTC	CASIPGANRGRSGYTF
-	TRBV30	-	TRBJ1-2	TGTGCCTGGAGTCCCGGGGAGGGGAGGTACTATGGCTACACCTTC	CAWSPGEGRYYGYTF
TRBD1	TRBV28	-	TRBJ1-1	TGTGCCAGCAGTTCAAACAGGGGACTGAACACTGAAGCTTTCTTT	CASSSNRGLNTEAFF
TRBD1	TRBV19	-	TRBJ2-7	TGTGCCAGTAGTCCACAAACTGGACAGGGGTCCTACGAGCAGTACTTC	CASSPQTGQGSYEQYF
-	TRBV21-1	-	TRBJ1-3	TGTGCCAGCATGCTGTGCGGCCGGGACACCCTTGGAAACACCATATATTTT	CASMLCGRDTLGNTIYF
-	TRBV5-1	-	TRBJ1-1	TGCGCCAGCAGCCGGGGGAGAGGGCACCGAGAGCCGAACACTGAAGCTTTCTTT	CASSRGRGHREPNTEAFF
-	TRBV11-2	-	TRBJ2-7	TGTGCCAGCAGCTTTTTGGGACTCCTACTCGAGCAGTACTTC	CASSFLGLLLEQYF
TRBD1	TRBV2	-	TRBJ2-5	TGTGCCAGCAGGGGCCCAGTCGACAGGGTACAAGAGACCCAGTACTTC	CASRGPVDRVQETQYF